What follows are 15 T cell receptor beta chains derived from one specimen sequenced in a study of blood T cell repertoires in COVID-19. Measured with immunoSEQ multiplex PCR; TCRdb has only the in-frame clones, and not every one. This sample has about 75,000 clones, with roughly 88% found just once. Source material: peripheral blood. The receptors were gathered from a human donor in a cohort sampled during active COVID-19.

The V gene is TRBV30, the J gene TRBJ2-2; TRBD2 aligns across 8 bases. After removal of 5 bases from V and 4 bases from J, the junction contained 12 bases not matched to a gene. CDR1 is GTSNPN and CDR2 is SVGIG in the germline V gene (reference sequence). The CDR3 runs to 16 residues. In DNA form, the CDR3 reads TGTGCCTGGCAGGGGCTAGCGGGTTCCGGCACCGGGGAGCTGTTTTTT. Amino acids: CAWQGLAGSGTGELFF. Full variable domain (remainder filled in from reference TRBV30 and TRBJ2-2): SQTIHQWPATLVQPVGSPLSLECTVEGTSNPNLYWYRQAAGRGLQLLFYSVGIGQISSEVPQNLSASRPQDRQFILSSKKLLLSDSGFYLCAWQGLAGSGTGELFFGEGSRLTVL.

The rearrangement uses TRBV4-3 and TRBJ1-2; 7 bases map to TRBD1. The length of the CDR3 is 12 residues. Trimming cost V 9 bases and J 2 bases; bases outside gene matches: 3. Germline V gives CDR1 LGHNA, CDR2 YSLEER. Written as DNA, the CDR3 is TGCGCCAGTCAGGGGGTAAACTATGGCTACACCTTC. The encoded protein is CASQGVNYGYTF.

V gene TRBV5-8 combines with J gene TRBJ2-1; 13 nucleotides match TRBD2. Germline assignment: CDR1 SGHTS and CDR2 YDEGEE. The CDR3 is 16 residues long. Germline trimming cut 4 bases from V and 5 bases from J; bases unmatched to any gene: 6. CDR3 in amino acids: CASSLFGLAGDNEQFF. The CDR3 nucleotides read TGTGCCAGCAGCCTTTTTGGACTAGCGGGAGACAATGAGCAGTTCTTC.

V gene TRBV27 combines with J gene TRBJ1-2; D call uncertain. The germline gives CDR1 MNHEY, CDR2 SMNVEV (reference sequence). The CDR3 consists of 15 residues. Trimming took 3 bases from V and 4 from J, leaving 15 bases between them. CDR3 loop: CASSLVAGESYGYTF. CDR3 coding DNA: TGTGCCAGCAGTTTGGTTGCCGGGGAGTCCTATGGCTACACCTTC.

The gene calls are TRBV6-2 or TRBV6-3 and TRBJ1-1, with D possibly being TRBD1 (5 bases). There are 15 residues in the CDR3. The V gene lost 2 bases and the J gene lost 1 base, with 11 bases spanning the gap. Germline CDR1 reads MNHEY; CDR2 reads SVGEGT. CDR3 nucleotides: TGTGCCAGCAGTTACGGGGGGGTCCAGAACACTGAAGCTTTCTTT. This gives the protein CASSYGGVQNTEAFF.

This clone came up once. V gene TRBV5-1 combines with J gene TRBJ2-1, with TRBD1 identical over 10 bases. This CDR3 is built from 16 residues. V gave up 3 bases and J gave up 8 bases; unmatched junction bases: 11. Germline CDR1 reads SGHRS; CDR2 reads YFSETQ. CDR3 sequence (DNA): TGCGCCAGCAGCTCAAAAAGACAGGGGGCGATCGATGAGCAGTTCTTC. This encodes CASSSKRQGAIDEQFF.

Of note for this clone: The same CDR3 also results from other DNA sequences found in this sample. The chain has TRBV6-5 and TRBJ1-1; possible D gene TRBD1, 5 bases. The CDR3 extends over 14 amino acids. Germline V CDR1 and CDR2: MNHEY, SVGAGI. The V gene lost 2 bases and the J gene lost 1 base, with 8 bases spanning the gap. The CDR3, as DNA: TGTGCCAGCAGTTACCTCCAGGGGAACACTGAAGCTTTCTTT. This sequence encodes CASSYLQGNTEAFF.

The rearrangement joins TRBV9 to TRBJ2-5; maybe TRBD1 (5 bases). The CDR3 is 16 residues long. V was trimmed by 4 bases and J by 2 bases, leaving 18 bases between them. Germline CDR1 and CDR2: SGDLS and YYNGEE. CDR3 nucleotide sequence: TGTGCCAGCAGCCTTTCTCTCTTTGACAGTCAAGAGACCCAGTACTTC. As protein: CASSLSLFDSQETQYF.

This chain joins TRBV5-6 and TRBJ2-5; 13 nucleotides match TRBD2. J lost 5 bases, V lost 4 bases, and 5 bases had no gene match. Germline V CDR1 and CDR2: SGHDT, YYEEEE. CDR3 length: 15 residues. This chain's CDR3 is CASSGGLAGWETQYF. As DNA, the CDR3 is TGTGCCAGCAGCGGGGGACTAGCGGGGTGGGAGACCCAGTACTTC. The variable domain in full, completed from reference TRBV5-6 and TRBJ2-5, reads DAGVTQSPTHLIKTRGQQVTLRCSPKSGHDTVSWYQQALGQGPQFIFQYYEEEERQRGNFPDRFSGHQFPNYSSELNVNALLLGDSALYLCASSGGLAGWETQYFGPGTRLLVL.

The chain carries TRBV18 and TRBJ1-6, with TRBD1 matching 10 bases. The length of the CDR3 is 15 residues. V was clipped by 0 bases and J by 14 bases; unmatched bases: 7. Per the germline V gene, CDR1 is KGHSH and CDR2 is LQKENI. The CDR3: CASSPPRTGGVALHF. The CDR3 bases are TGTGCCAGCTCACCACCCCGGACAGGGGGAGTGGCCCTCCACTTT. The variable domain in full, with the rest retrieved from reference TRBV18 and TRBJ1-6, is NAGVMQNPRHLVRRRGQEARLRCSPMKGHSHVYWYRQLPEEGLKFMVYLQKENIIDESGMPKERFSAEFPKEGPSILRIQQVVRGDSAAYFCASSPPRTGGVALHFGNGTRLTVT.

CDR3 sequence: CASSTGGGDTIYF. Written as DNA, the CDR3 is TGTGCCAGCAGCACAGGGGGTGGGGACACCATATATTTT. J is TRBJ1-3 and V is TRBV28; 8 bases agree with TRBD1. Germline loops: CDR1 MDHEN, CDR2 SYDVKM. Trimming at V came to 6 bases and at J to 8 bases, leaving 6 bases not matched to a gene. This CDR3 spans 13 amino acids.

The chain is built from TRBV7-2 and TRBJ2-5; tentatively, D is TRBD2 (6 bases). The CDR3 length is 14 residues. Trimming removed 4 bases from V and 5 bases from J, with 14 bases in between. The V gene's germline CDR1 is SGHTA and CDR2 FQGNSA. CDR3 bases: TGTGCCAGCAGCTCTAGCGCGATCGAGGAGACCCAGTACTTC. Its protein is CASSSSAIEETQYF.

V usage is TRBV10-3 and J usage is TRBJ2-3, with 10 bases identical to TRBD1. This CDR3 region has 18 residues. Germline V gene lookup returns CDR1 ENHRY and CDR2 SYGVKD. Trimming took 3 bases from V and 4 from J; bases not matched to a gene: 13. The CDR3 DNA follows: TGTGCCATCAGTGACGCCGGGACAGGGGTCGGTATCGCAGATACGCAGTATTTT. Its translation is CAISDAGTGVGIADTQYF.

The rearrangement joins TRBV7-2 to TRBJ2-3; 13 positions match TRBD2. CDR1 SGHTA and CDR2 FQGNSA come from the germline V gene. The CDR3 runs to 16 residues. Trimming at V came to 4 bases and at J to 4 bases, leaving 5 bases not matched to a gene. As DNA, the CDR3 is TGTGCCAGCAGCTCCCGGACTAGCGGGAGTGCAGATACGCAGTATTTT. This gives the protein CASSSRTSGSADTQYF.

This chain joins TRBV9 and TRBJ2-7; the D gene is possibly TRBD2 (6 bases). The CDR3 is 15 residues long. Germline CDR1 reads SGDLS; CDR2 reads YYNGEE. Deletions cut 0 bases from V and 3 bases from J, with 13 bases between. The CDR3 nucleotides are TGTGCCAGCAGCGTAGACGGTAGCGGTTACTACGAGCAGTACTTC. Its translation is CASSVDGSGYYEQYF. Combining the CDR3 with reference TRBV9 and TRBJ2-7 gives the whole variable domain DSGVTQTPKHLITATGQRVTLRCSPRSGDLSVYWYQQSLDQGLQFLIQYYNGEERAKGNILERFSAQQFPDLHSELNLSSLELGDSALYFCASSVDGSGYYEQYFGPGTRLTVT.